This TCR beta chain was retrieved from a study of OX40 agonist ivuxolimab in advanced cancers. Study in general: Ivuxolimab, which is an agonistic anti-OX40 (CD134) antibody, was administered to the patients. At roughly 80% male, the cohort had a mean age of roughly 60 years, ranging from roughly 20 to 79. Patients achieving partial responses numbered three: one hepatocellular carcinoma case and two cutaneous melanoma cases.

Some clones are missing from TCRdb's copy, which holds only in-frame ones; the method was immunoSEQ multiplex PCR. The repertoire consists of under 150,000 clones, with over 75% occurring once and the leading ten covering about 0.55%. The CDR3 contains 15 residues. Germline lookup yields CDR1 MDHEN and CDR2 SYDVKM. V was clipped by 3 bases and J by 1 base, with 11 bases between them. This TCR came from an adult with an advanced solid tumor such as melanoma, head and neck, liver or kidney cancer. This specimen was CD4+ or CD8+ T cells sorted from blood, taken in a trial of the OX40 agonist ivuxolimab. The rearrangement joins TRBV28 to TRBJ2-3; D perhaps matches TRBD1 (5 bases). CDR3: CASSFPTGGTDTQYF. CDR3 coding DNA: TGTGCCAGCAGTTTTCCTACAGGAGGCACAGATACGCAGTATTTT.